This T cell receptor (beta chain) is from a study of shared clonotypes between healthy human individuals. Comments on this clone: The same CDR3 also results from other DNA sequences found in this sample.

V lost 6 bases to trimming and J lost 3 bases, with 15 bases between them. CDR3 length equals 14 residues. Germline CDR1 MNHNY, CDR2 SVGAGI (reference sequence). Produced via immunoSEQ multiplex PCR; TCRdb's table is partial and in-frame only. The data hold roughly 2,500,000 clones, with approximately 94% observed a single time. The chain combines TRBV6-6 with TRBJ2-7; weak D call: TRBD1 (7 bases). Sequenced input: naive CD4+ T cells from PBMCs. Specified subset: CD45RA+ positively selected. The receptor's source is a man between 18 and 29 years old in good health. Some clones in this sample may be carry-over from other donors' samples. As DNA, the CDR3 is TGTGCCAGCAGCCCCCGACAGGGAGGCTACGAGCAGTACTTC. Translated, it gives CASSPRQGGYEQYF.